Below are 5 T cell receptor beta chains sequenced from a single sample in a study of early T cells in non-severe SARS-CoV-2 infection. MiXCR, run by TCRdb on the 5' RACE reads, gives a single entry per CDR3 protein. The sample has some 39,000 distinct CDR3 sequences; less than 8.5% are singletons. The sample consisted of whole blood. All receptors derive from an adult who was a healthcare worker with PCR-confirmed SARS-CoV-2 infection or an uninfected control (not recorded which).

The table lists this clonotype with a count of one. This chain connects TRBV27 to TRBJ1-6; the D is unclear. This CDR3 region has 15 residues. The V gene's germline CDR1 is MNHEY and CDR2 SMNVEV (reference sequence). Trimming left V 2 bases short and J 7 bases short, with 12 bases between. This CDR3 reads CASSLPGLQNSPLHF. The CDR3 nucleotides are TGTGCCAGCAGTTTACCCGGACTGCAAAATTCACCCCTCCACTTT.

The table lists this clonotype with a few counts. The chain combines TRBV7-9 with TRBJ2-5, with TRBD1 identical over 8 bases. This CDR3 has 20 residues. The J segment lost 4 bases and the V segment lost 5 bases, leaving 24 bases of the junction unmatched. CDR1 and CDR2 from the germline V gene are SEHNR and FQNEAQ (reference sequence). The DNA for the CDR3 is TGTGCCAGCAGCCCTAACATGGGGGACCTCAGGGGGCTTAGTACAGAGACCCAGTACTTC. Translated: CASSPNMGDLRGLSTETQYF.

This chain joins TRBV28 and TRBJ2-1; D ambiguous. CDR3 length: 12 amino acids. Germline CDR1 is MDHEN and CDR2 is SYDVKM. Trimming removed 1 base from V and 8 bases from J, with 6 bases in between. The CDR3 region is CASSLSGYEQFF. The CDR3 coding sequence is TGTGCCAGCAGTTTATCTGGGTATGAGCAGTTCTTC.

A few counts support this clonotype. CDR3 nucleotide sequence: TGTGCCAGCAGCTTAGTTCCGGGTAGTGCTGGAGATACGCAGTATTTT. The encoded protein is CASSLVPGSAGDTQYF. V is TRBV7-2 and J is TRBJ2-3; D gene uncertain. The CDR3 runs 16 residues. V lost 1 base and J lost 5, with 16 bases in between. The germline V gene encodes CDR1 SGHTA and CDR2 FQGNSA.

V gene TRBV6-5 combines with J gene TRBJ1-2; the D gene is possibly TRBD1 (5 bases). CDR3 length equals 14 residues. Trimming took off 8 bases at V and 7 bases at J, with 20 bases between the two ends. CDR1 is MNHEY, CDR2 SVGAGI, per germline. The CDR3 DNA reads TGTGCCAGCGGACGCAGGGAAGGATTTGGTGGCTACACCTTC. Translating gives CASGRREGFGGYTF.